A single sample gave rise to the 5 T cell receptor beta chains below, sequenced in a study of blood T cells in healthy people across ages. A second PCR of about 7 to 11 cycles used a sample-barcoded 5' primer and a J-beta primer mix. TCRdb ran MiXCR on the 5' RACE reads and lists one entry per CDR3 protein. The repertoire consists of about 570,000 distinct CDR3 sequences, with 27% occurring once and the leading ten covering about 18%. The sequenced material came from blood. The origin of the receptors is a woman in her seventies in good health.

This rearrangement joins TRBV3-1 to TRBJ2-2, with TRBD2 matching over 7 bases. J lost 4 bases, V lost 2 bases, and 7 bases had no gene match. CDR3 length: 16 amino acids. Germline V CDR1 and CDR2: LGHDT, YNNKEL (reference sequence). The CDR3 nucleotides read TGTGCCAGCAGCCAATTTCTGGGAGGGACCACCGGGGAGCTGTTTTTT. Protein sequence: CASSQFLGGTTGELFF.

This clonotype was recorded a few times. The chain employs TRBV20-1 and TRBJ2-3; 8 bases fit TRBD2. J lost 3 bases, V lost 5 bases, and 7 bases had no gene match. The CDR3 covers 14 residues. Germline CDR1 reads DFQATT; CDR2 reads SNEGSKA (reference sequence). For the CDR3, the DNA is TGCAGTGCTTTGGTGGCGGGGGGTACAGATACGCAGTATTTT. Protein: CSALVAGGTDTQYF.

This clonotype was observed a handful of times. The rearrangement links TRBV9 to TRBJ2-5; D is possibly TRBD2 (7 bases). The CDR3 runs to 15 residues. V was trimmed by 0 bases and J by 4 bases, leaving 13 bases between them. CDR1 is SGDLS and CDR2 is YYNGEE in the germline V gene. The chain's CDR3 is CASSVAGGALETQYF. The CDR3 region has the DNA TGTGCCAGCAGCGTAGCTGGGGGGGCATTAGAGACCCAGTACTTC.

This clonotype was observed a handful of times. The chain uses TRBV25-1 and TRBJ2-2; 7 positions agree with TRBD1. V was clipped by 7 bases and J by 5 bases; unmatched bases: 7. The CDR3 loop spans 14 amino acids. Germline assignment: CDR1 MGHDK and CDR2 SYGVNS. As DNA, the CDR3 is TGTGCCAGCACCGGACAGGATGGGACCGGGGAGCTGTTTTTT. As protein: CASTGQDGTGELFF.

V and J are TRBV12-3 or TRBV12-4 and TRBJ1-2; D is unresolved. V was shortened by 3 bases and J by 13 bases, with 12 bases between the two germline ends. CDR3 length equals 11 residues. The DNA for the CDR3 is TGTGCCAGCAGTTTGAGAAAGCAGTTCACCTTC. This translates into CASSLRKQFTF.